The next 15 T cell receptor beta chains were all read from a single sample in a study of monozygotic twins with inflammatory bowel disease. Reprocessing the 5' RACE reads, TCRdb reports a single entry for every CDR3 protein and omits DNA. The sample includes some 170,000 distinct CDR3 sequences. Source material: blood. These receptors originate from a human donor with ulcerative colitis or Crohn's disease, or a healthy co-twin of an affected twin (not recorded which).

The V call is TRBV7-9, the J call TRBJ2-7; absent DNA, TCRdb's TRBD1 call cannot be checked. The CDR3 consists of 15 residues. The germline CDR1 and CDR2 sequences are SEHNR and FQNEAQ (reference sequence). The CDR3: CASSLVQGTSYEQYF.

This rearrangement joins TRBV6-4 to TRBJ2-3; TCRdb reports TRBD2, a call that lacks DNA to check it against. The CDR3 contains 16 residues. Germline V gene lookup returns CDR1 MRHNA and CDR2 SNTAGT. CDR3 region: CASSNRIAGAGDTQYF.

V gene TRBV19 combines with J gene TRBJ2-5; there is no DNA to check the TCRdb D call of TRBD1. The CDR3 extends over 15 amino acids. The V gene's germline CDR1 is LNHDA and CDR2 SQIVND (reference sequence). The CDR3 reads CASTPGQSYAETQYF.

The V call is TRBV3-1, the J call TRBJ2-5; TCRdb's D call of TRBD1 is untestable without DNA. This CDR3 comprises 17 residues. In germline, CDR1 is LGHDT, CDR2 YNNKEL (reference sequence). CDR3 in amino acids: CASSQVSQGAIGETQYF.

This chain's CDR3 is CASSFMGEQETQYF. The J gene is TRBJ2-5, the V gene TRBV28. Per germline, CDR1 MDHEN and CDR2 SYDVKM. The CDR3 length is 14 residues.

The chain uses TRBV20-1 and TRBJ2-7; TCRdb returns TRBD1, unconfirmable since there is no DNA. The CDR3 is 12 residues long. Germline CDR1 reads DFQATT; CDR2 reads SNEGSKA (reference sequence). CDR3: CSASHRIQEQYF.

The V gene is TRBV5-1, the J gene TRBJ2-7; TCRdb proposes TRBD1, but this gene call is untestable without DNA. Germline-derived CDR1 and CDR2 are SGHRS and YFSETQ. This CDR3 is built from 16 residues. CDR3 protein: CASSFTRQGTTLEQYF.

The rearrangement uses TRBV6-1 and TRBJ2-4; TCRdb names TRBD1, which stays unverified in the absence of DNA. The CDR3 runs to 18 residues. Germline V gene sequence: CDR1 MNHNS, CDR2 SASEGT. CDR3: CASSAPTWGFLAKNIQYF.

The chain has TRBV20-1 and TRBJ1-6; without DNA, the TCRdb call of TRBD1 cannot be checked. CDR1 and CDR2 (germline): DFQATT, SNEGSKA (reference sequence). This CDR3 is 16 amino acids long. CDR3 protein: CSARTFRMGDGSPLHF.

V usage is TRBV6-6 and J usage is TRBJ2-7; the TCRdb D gene call, TRBD2, has no DNA to confirm it. The germline V gene has CDR1 MNHNY and CDR2 SVGAGI (reference sequence). This CDR3 is 14 amino acids long. This chain's CDR3 is CASRLLAGGYEQYF.

The V and J genes are TRBV28 and TRBJ2-1; TCRdb names TRBD1, which stays unverified in the absence of DNA. This CDR3 has 15 amino acids. Germline V gives CDR1 MDHEN, CDR2 SYDVKM. The CDR3 loop is CASSSPRKRNNEQFF.

J is TRBJ1-1 and V is TRBV10-3; TCRdb gives TRBD1 as the D gene, but with no DNA this cannot be confirmed. Germline CDR1 is ENHRY and CDR2 is SYGVKD. The CDR3 is 13 residues long. CDR3 region: CATWPGANTEAFF.

The chain recombines TRBV30 with TRBJ2-7; as DNA is missing, the TRBD2 call by TCRdb cannot be tested. This CDR3 region has 14 residues. CDR1 GTSNPN and CDR2 SVGIG come from the germline V gene (reference sequence). The CDR3 is CAFLPSLTPYEQYF.

The genes are TRBV29-1 and TRBJ1-4; TCRdb proposes TRBD1, but this gene call is untestable without DNA. CDR3 length equals 15 residues. Germline V gives CDR1 SQVTM, CDR2 ANQGSEA. The CDR3 region is CSVGGRGRPNEKLFF.

This chain links TRBV7-3 with TRBJ2-1; with no DNA, the TCRdb D assignment of TRBD2 cannot be verified. Germline V gene lookup returns CDR1 SGHTA and CDR2 FQGTGA. The CDR3 extends over 14 amino acids. The CDR3 region is CASRLAGSYNEQFF. Full variable domain (outside the CDR3, taken from reference TRBV7-3 and TRBJ2-1): GAGVSQTPSNKVTEKGKYVELRCDPISGHTALYWYRQSLGQGPEFLIYFQGTGAADDSGLPNDRFFAVRPEGSVSTLKIQRTERGDSAVYLCASRLAGSYNEQFFGPGTRLTVL.